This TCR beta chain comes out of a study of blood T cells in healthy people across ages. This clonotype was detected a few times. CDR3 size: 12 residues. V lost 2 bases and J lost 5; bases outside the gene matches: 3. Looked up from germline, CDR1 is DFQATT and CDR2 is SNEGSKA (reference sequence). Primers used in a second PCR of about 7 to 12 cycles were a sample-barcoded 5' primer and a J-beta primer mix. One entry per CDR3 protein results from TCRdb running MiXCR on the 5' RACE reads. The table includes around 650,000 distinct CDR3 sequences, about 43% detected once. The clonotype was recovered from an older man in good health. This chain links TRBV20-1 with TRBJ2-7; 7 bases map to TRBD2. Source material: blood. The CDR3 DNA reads TGCAGTGCTAGACTAGCGGCGGACGAGCAGTACTTC. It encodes CSARLAADEQYF.